What follows describes a single T cell receptor beta chain. As yet, its antigen is unknown. This entry belongs to a study of PD-1 blockade in classical Hodgkin lymphoma. Study-wide context: Administration of nivolumab to patients was at 3 mg/kg intravenously every 2 weeks.

Findings and caveats of the study: Patients who began taking nivolumab under 1 year after ASCT were left out. Baseline diversity in complete responders resembled that of newly diagnosed patients. Lower baseline TCR diversity was reported for newly diagnosed patients than for healthy donors.

V was pared by 0 bases and J by 6 bases, with 4 bases between. This CDR3 is built from 11 residues. The germline V gene encodes CDR1 SGHRS and CDR2 YFSETQ. Method: immunoSEQ multiplex PCR; TCRdb's copy keeps in-frame clones and lacks some. The table lists some 15,000 clones, around 80% of them singletons, with around 1.9% in the top ten. Documented time point: cycle 4 day 1 (C4D1), after 5 to 7 weeks of nivolumab. Every patient experienced relapse after autologous stem cell transplantation, and brentuximab vedotin exposure varied. With magnetic negative selection, CD4+ T cells were purified from PBMCs that had been thawed.

This clonotype was obtained from a human donor with classical Hodgkin lymphoma. This chain uses TRBV5-1 with TRBJ2-7, with no clear D. The material was CD4+ T cells from blood, obtained before the fourth cycle of nivolumab. The CDR3 is CASSLGTEQYF. The DNA for the CDR3 is TGCGCCAGCAGCTTGGGGACCGAGCAGTACTTC. Looking up the rest from reference TRBV5-1 and TRBJ2-7 gives the full variable domain: KAGVTQTPRYLIKTRGQQVTLSCSPISGHRSVSWYQQTPGQGLQFLFEYFSETQRNKGNFPGRFSGRQFSNSRSEMNVSTLELGDSALYLCASSLGTEQYFGPGTRLTVT.